A single sample is the source of the 28 T cell receptor beta chains below, sequenced in a study of OX40 agonist ivuxolimab in advanced cancers. Assay: immunoSEQ multiplex PCR; the TCRdb copy retains only in-frame clones and omits some. The sample carries 75,000 to 100,000 clones, more than 80% recorded once. This specimen was CD4+ or CD8+ T cells sorted from blood, taken in a trial of the OX40 agonist ivuxolimab. These receptors were taken from an adult with an advanced solid tumor such as melanoma, head and neck, liver or kidney cancer.

The CDR3 sequence is CASSQGQGLGEQYF. The CDR3 bases are TGCGCCAGCTCACAGGGACAGGGGCTTGGCGAGCAGTACTTC. The chain links TRBV5-1 to TRBJ2-7, with 10 bases lining up with TRBD1. CDR1 is SGHRS and CDR2 is YFSETQ in the germline V gene. The CDR3 runs to 14 residues. V lost 7 bases and J lost 6; bases outside the gene matches: 10.

The chain joins TRBV18 to TRBJ2-7, with unresolved D. CDR3 length equals 15 residues. Germline-derived CDR1 and CDR2 are KGHSH and LQKENI. Trimming left V 1 base short and J 3 bases short, with 13 bases between. The CDR3 is CASSPQNTVGYEQYF. Written as DNA, the CDR3 is TGTGCCAGCTCACCACAAAACACAGTAGGCTACGAGCAGTACTTC.

This clone has only a few counts. The gene calls are TRBV27 and TRBJ2-1, with D possibly being TRBD2 (6 bases). The CDR3 extends over 15 amino acids. Germline lookup yields CDR1 MNHEY and CDR2 SMNVEV (reference sequence). The V end was cut by 3 bases, the J end by 0 bases, with 9 bases between. The CDR3 sequence: CASSFLGGSYNEQFF. The CDR3 nucleotides read TGTGCCAGCAGTTTTTTGGGGGGCTCCTACAATGAGCAGTTCTTC.

The chain joins TRBV6-1 to TRBJ1-2; 7 bases match TRBD1. Trimming at V came to 5 bases and at J to 7 bases, leaving 10 bases not matched to a gene. Germline V gene lookup returns CDR1 MNHNS and CDR2 SASEGT. The CDR3 covers 14 residues. CDR3 sequence reads: CASSPDRVLGGYTF. CDR3 nucleotide sequence: TGTGCCAGCAGTCCCGACAGGGTGCTGGGTGGCTACACCTTC.

V usage is TRBV19 and J usage is TRBJ2-7; 10 bases are shared with TRBD1. This CDR3 contains 13 residues. V gave up 10 bases and J gave up 5 bases; unmatched junction bases: 8. Germline lookup yields CDR1 LNHDA and CDR2 SQIVND (reference sequence). CDR3 bases: TGTGCCACTTGGGGACAGGGGAGGGACGAGCAGTACTTC. Protein: CATWGQGRDEQYF. Based on the CDR3 plus reference TRBV19 and TRBJ2-7, the full variable domain is DGGITQSPKYLFRKEGQNVTLSCEQNLNHDAMYWYRQDPGQGLRLIYYSQIVNDFQKGDIAEGYSVSREKKESFPLTVTSAQKNPTAFYLCATWGQGRDEQYFGPGTRLTVT.

This clone appeared a few times. CDR3 sequence reads: CASSIRTAIYGYTF. CDR3 in DNA: TGTGCCAGTAGTATCCGGACGGCTATTTATGGCTACACCTTC. This chain links TRBV19 with TRBJ1-2; D is undetermined. Germline V gene lookup returns CDR1 LNHDA and CDR2 SQIVND (reference sequence). V was trimmed by 3 bases and J by 5 bases, leaving 13 bases between them. This CDR3 has 14 amino acids.

The rearrangement links TRBV19 to TRBJ2-7; 9 bases agree with TRBD2. Trimming removed 5 bases from V and 5 bases from J; junction bases left unmatched: 19. Germline-derived CDR1 and CDR2 are LNHDA and SQIVND (reference sequence). This CDR3 contains 18 residues. The DNA of the CDR3 is TGTGCCAGTAGTCCCCGGGGTAGCGGGAGCAATTACCCTAACGAGCAGTACTTC. This sequence encodes CASSPRGSGSNYPNEQYF.

V gene TRBV5-6 combines with J gene TRBJ2-7; D is ambiguous. V was cut by 5 bases and J by 4 bases, with 10 bases left in between. The germline gives CDR1 SGHDT, CDR2 YYEEEE. The CDR3 runs to 12 residues. CDR3 amino acids: CASSSGSYEQYF. The CDR3 DNA follows: TGTGCCAGCAGTAGTGGTTCGTACGAGCAGTACTTC.

The rearrangement joins TRBV21-1 to TRBJ2-2; the table calls TRBD1, which could not be checked here. TRBV21-1 is a known pseudogene. This CDR3 contains 20 residues. The CDR3 DNA follows: TGTGCCAGCAGCAAATATGGGGACAGCCCTAAACCTTCGAACACCGGGGAGCTGTTTTTT. Translating it yields CASSKYGDSPKPSNTGELFF.

The gene calls are TRBV6-4 and TRBJ2-1; TRBD2 is a possible D gene (7 bases). The germline V gene has CDR1 MRHNA and CDR2 SNTAGT. Trimming shortened V by 6 bases and J by 6 bases, and 21 bases separated the two germline ends. The CDR3 contains 16 residues. Here the CDR3 DNA reads TGTGCCAGCAGCCTACTTGCGGGGGCCGATCCCAATGAGCAGTTCTTC. Translated: CASSLLAGADPNEQFF.

J is TRBJ2-2 and V is TRBV29-1, with D possibly TRBD1 on 5 matching bases. The CDR3 consists of 14 residues. The germline CDR1 and CDR2 sequences are SQVTM and ANQGSEA. Trimming left V 1 base short and J 5 bases short, with 11 bases between. The CDR3 is CSVEVGPGTGELFF. In DNA form, the CDR3 reads TGCAGCGTTGAAGTGGGCCCAGGGACCGGGGAGCTGTTTTTT.

The chain has TRBV4-3 and TRBJ2-7, with 8 bases fitting TRBD2. The CDR3 extends over 17 amino acids. J was trimmed by 4 bases and V by 0 bases; bases with no gene match: 11. Germline CDR1 reads LGHNA; CDR2 reads YSLEER. As DNA, the CDR3 is TGCGCCAGCAGCCAAGATATTCCGGGGGGGGGCCATTACGAGCAGTACTTC. Translating gives CASSQDIPGGGHYEQYF.

This clone turned up a few times. The chain uses TRBV7-3 and TRBJ2-3, with D possibly being TRBD1 or TRBD2 (5 bases each). V gave up 2 bases and J gave up 5 bases, with 11 bases separating them. Germline V gene lookup returns CDR1 SGHTA and CDR2 FQGTGA. The CDR3 is 14 residues long. The CDR3 DNA reads as TGTGCCAGCAGCTTATCGCCAGGGAGAGATACGCAGTATTTT. Translation: CASSLSPGRDTQYF. The variable domain in full, with the rest retrieved from reference TRBV7-3 and TRBJ2-3, is GAGVSQTPSNKVTEKGKYVELRCDPISGHTALYWYRQSLGQGPEFLIYFQGTGAADDSGLPNDRFFAVRPEGSVSTLKIQRTERGDSAVYLCASSLSPGRDTQYFGPGTRLTVL.

This CDR3 is CASSFGQPINYGYTF. CDR3 DNA sequence: TGCGCCAGCAGCTTTGGGCAGCCGATAAACTATGGCTACACCTTC. This rearrangement joins TRBV5-1 to TRBJ1-2, with unresolved D. The CDR3 is made up of 15 amino acids. V was trimmed by 2 bases and J by 2 bases, leaving 13 bases between them. Germline V gives CDR1 SGHRS, CDR2 YFSETQ.

The chain combines TRBV5-1 with TRBJ2-3; a weak D match, TRBD2 (5 bases). Deletions cut 2 bases from V and 1 base from J, with 17 bases between. Per the germline V gene, CDR1 is SGHRS and CDR2 is YFSETQ. The CDR3 contains 17 residues. Written as DNA, the CDR3 is TGCGCCAGCAGCTTTAGCGTCCTCAATCCGGGCACAGATACGCAGTATTTT. This translates into CASSFSVLNPGTDTQYF.

The chain combines TRBV6-5 with TRBJ2-2; TRBD2 matches 7 bases. In germline, CDR1 is MNHEY, CDR2 SVGAGI. The V gene end was trimmed by 7 bases and the J gene end by 0 bases; junction bases not matched to a gene: 5. The CDR3 extends over 15 amino acids. The CDR3 is CASTWGGANTGELFF. CDR3 nucleotides: TGTGCCAGCACCTGGGGAGGGGCGAACACCGGGGAGCTGTTTTTT.

The CDR3 DNA is TGTGCCAGCTCACGTGATGCAACTAATGAAAAACTGTTTTTT. Translation: CASSRDATNEKLFF. J is TRBJ1-4 and V is TRBV18; D unresolved. Per the germline V gene, CDR1 is KGHSH and CDR2 is LQKENI. This CDR3 comprises 14 residues. Trimming pared 4 bases from V and 0 bases from J, leaving 6 bases between.

The chain carries TRBV2 and TRBJ2-1; D is perhaps TRBD1 or TRBD2 (5 bases each). The CDR3 consists of 15 residues. Trimming removed 4 bases from V and 9 bases from J, with 19 bases in between. The V gene's germline CDR1 is SNHLY and CDR2 FYNNEI. The CDR3 sequence: CASSANPGPGAEQFF. In DNA, the CDR3 is TGTGCCAGCAGTGCTAATCCGGGCCCCGGGGCTGAGCAGTTCTTC.

The rearrangement links TRBV6-4 to TRBJ2-3; the D is unclear. The CDR3 is 18 residues long. Germline-derived CDR1 and CDR2 are MRHNA and SNTAGT. V was clipped by 3 bases and J by 5 bases, with 24 bases between them. The CDR3 DNA reads TGTGCCAGCAGTGAGCGGTTTGTGGCGGAGCTTGGGGAAGATACGCAGTATTTT. Translated: CASSERFVAELGEDTQYF.

V and J are TRBV19 and TRBJ1-1, with D unresolved. Per the germline V gene, CDR1 is LNHDA and CDR2 is SQIVND (reference sequence). V lost 5 bases and J 0 bases, leaving 4 bases between the germline ends. CDR3 size: 12 residues. CDR3 nucleotides: TGTGCCAGTAGTGACTTGAACACTGAAGCTTTCTTT. This translates into CASSDLNTEAFF.

This clone was detected once. The rearrangement uses TRBV19 and TRBJ1-1; 8 bases are a match to TRBD1. CDR1 is LNHDA, CDR2 SQIVND, per germline (reference sequence). This CDR3 spans 15 amino acids. After removal of 6 bases from V and 0 bases from J, the junction contained 6 bases not matched to a gene. CDR3 nucleotide sequence: TGTGCCAGTAGGAGACAGGGGACGGTGAACACTGAAGCTTTCTTT. It translates to CASRRQGTVNTEAFF.

This clone was recorded a few times. The genes are TRBV7-9 and TRBJ1-2; 7 bases map to TRBD1. Germline CDR1 and CDR2: SEHNR and FQNEAQ (reference sequence). The ends lost 5 bases at V and 2 bases at J; junction bases unmatched: 8. This CDR3 comprises 15 residues. The CDR3 region is CASSAVPGGNYGYTF. In nucleotides, the CDR3 is TGTGCCAGCAGCGCCGTCCCAGGGGGGAACTATGGCTACACCTTC.

This clone is a singleton in its sample. The chain combines TRBV10-3 with TRBJ2-7, with 14 bases that match TRBD2. This CDR3 region has 15 residues. J was trimmed by 6 bases and V by 5 bases; bases with no gene match: 6. CDR1 ENHRY and CDR2 SYGVKD come from the germline V gene. CDR3 bases: TGTGCCATCAGTACGACTAGCGGGAGGGTGGGCGAGCAGTACTTC. This encodes CAISTTSGRVGEQYF.

In this sample, this clone turned up a few times. The rearrangement joins TRBV10-3 to TRBJ1-1; D is possibly TRBD1 (5 bases). V lost 5 bases, J lost 1 base, and 20 bases lay in between. The CDR3 is 17 amino acids. Germline V gene lookup returns CDR1 ENHRY and CDR2 SYGVKD. The CDR3 here is CAISSGGKGRANTEAFF. The CDR3 DNA is TGTGCCATCAGTTCCGGGGGTAAGGGTCGGGCGAACACTGAAGCTTTCTTT.

The J gene is TRBJ2-2, the V gene TRBV10-2; D is unresolved. V was shortened by 0 bases and J by 0 bases, with 8 bases between the two germline ends. Germline V gene lookup returns CDR1 WSHSY and CDR2 SAAADI. The CDR3 runs 16 residues. CDR3 nucleotide sequence: TGCGCCAGCAGTGAGTCCGGGTATTCGAACACCGGGGAGCTGTTTTTT. Encoded protein: CASSESGYSNTGELFF.

The chain links TRBV7-7 to TRBJ2-2; 7 bases match TRBD1. Germline values: CDR1 SSHAT, CDR2 FNYEAQ (reference sequence). This CDR3 comprises 16 residues. Trimming took 2 bases from V and 5 from J; bases not matched to a gene: 8. Here the CDR3 reads CASSLTRQGGTGELFF. The CDR3 nucleotides are TGTGCCAGCAGCTTAACCAGACAGGGTGGGACCGGGGAGCTGTTTTTT.

V is TRBV5-1 and J is TRBJ2-1, with 10 bases identical to TRBD2. J lost 7 bases, V lost 5 bases, and 9 bases had no gene match. Germline assignment: CDR1 SGHRS and CDR2 YFSETQ. The CDR3 length is 15 residues. This CDR3 is CASRASGGAENEQFF. The CDR3 nucleotides read TGCGCCAGCAGGGCCAGCGGGGGGGCCGAGAATGAGCAGTTCTTC.

J is TRBJ2-5 and V is TRBV7-9, with D tentatively TRBD2 (6 bases). Germline V gene data show CDR1 as SEHNR and CDR2 as FQNEAQ (reference sequence). The CDR3 has 13 amino acids. With 2 bases removed from V and 4 bases from J, the gap between germline ends came to 8 bases. CDR3 amino acids: CASSLNGGETQYF. CDR3 DNA sequence: TGTGCCAGCAGCTTAAACGGGGGAGAGACCCAGTACTTC.